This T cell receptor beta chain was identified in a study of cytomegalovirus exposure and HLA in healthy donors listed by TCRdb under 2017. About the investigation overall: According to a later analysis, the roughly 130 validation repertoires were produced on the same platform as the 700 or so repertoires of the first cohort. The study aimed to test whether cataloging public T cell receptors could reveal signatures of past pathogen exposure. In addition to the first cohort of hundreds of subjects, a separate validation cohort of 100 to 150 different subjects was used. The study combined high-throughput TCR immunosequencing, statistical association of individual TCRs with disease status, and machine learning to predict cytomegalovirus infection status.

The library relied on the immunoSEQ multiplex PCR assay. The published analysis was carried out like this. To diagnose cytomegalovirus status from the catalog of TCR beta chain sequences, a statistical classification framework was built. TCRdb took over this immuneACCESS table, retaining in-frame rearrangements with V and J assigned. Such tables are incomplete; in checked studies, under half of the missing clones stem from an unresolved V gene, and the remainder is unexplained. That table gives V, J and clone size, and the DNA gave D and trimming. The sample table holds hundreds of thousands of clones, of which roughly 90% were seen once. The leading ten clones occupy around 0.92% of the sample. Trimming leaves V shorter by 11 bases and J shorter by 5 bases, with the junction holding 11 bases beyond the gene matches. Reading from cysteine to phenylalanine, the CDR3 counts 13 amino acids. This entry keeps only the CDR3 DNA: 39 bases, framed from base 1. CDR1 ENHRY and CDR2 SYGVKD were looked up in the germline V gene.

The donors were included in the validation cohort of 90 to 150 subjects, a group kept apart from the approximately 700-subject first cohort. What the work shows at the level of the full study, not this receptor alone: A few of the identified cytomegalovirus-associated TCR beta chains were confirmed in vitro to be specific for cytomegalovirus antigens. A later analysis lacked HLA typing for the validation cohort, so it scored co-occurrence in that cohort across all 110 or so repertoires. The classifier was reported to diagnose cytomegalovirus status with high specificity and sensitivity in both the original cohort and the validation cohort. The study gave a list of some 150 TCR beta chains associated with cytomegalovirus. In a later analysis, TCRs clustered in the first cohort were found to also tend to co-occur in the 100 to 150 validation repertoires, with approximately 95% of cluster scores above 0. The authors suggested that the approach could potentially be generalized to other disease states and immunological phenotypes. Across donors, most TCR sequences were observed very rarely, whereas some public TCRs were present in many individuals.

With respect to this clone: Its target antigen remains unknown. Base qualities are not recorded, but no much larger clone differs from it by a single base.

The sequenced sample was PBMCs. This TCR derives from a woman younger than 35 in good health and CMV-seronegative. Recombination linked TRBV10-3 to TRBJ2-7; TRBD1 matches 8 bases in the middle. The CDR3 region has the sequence CASTGTGPNEQYF. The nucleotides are TGTGCCTCCACCGGGACAGGACCCAACGAGCAGTACTTC.